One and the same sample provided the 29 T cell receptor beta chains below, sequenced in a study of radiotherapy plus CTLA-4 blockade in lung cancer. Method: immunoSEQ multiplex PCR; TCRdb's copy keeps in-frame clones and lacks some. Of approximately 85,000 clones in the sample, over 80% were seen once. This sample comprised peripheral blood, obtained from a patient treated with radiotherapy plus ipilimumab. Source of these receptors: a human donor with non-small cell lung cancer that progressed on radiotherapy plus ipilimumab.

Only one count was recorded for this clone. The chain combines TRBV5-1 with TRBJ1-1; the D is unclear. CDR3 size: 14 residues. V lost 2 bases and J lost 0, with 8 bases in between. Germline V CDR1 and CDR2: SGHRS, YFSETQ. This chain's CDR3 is CASSFSTMNTEAFF. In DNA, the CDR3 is TGCGCCAGCAGCTTTTCCACCATGAACACTGAAGCTTTCTTT.

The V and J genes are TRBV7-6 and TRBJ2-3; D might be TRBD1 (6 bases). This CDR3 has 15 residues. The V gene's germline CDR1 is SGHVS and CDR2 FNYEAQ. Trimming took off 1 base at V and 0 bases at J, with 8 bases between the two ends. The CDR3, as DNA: TGTGCCAGCAGCTTAGGCGGACAGAGCACAGATACGCAGTATTTT. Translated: CASSLGGQSTDTQYF.

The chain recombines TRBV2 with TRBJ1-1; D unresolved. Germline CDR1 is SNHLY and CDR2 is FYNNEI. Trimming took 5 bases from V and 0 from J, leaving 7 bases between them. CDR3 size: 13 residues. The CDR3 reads CASSRIMNTEAFF. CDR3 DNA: TGTGCCAGCAGTCGGATAATGAACACTGAAGCTTTCTTT.

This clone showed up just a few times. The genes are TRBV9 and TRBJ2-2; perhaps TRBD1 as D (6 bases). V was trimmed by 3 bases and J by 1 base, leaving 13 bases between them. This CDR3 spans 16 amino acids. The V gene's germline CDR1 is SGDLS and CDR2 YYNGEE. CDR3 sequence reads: CASSAGLGQNTGELFF. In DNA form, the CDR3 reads TGTGCCAGCAGCGCTGGCTTGGGACAGAACACCGGGGAGCTGTTTTTT.

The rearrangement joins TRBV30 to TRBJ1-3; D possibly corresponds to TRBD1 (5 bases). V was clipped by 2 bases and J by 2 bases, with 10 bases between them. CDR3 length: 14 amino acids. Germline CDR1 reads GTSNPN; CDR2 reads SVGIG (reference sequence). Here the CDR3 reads CAWSRAGTGNTIYF. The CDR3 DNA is TGTGCCTGGAGTAGGGCAGGGACTGGAAACACCATATATTTT.

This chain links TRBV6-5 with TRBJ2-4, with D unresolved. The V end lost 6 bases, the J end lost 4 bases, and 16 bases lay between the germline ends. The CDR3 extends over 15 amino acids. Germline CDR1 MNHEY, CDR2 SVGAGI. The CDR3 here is CASSTGSPQKNIQYF. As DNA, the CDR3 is TGTGCCAGCAGCACCGGTTCCCCCCAAAAAAACATTCAGTACTTC.

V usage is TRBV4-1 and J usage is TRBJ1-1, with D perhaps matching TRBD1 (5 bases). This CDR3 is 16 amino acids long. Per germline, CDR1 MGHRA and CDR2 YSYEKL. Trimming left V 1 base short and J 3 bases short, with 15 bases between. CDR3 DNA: TGCGCCAGCAGCCAAGCTCAGGGTAAAGGGGACACTGAAGCTTTCTTT. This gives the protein CASSQAQGKGDTEAFF.

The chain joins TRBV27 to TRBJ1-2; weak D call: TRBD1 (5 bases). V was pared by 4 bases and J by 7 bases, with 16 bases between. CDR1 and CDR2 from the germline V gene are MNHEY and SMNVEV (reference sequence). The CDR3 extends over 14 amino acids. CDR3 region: CASSSWTGAGGYTF. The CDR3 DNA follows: TGTGCCAGCAGTTCATGGACCGGGGCGGGTGGCTACACCTTC.

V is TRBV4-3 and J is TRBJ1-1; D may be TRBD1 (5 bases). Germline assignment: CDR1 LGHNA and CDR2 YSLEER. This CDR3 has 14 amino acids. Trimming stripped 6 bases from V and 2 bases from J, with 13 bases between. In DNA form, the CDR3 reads TGCGCCAGCAGAGACCGGGACGGAAACACTGAAGCTTTCTTT. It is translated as CASRDRDGNTEAFF.

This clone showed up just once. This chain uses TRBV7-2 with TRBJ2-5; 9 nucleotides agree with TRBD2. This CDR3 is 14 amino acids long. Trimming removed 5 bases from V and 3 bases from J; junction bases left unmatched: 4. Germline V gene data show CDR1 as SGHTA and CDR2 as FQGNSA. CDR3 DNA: TGTGCCAGCAGCAGTATAGCGGGGGAAGAGACCCAGTACTTC. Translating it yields CASSSIAGEETQYF.

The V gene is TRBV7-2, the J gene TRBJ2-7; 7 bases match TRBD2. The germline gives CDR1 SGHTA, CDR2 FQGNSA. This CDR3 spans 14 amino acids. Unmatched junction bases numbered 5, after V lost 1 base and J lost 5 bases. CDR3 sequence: CASSLVGLIHEQYF. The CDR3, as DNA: TGTGCCAGCAGCTTAGTGGGACTAATCCACGAGCAGTACTTC.

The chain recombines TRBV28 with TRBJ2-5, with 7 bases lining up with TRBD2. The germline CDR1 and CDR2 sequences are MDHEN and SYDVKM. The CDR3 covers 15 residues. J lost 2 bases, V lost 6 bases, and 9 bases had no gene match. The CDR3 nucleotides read TGTGCCAGCAGCTTCGGGGCTAGCGGACAAGAGACCCAGTACTTC. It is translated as CASSFGASGQETQYF.

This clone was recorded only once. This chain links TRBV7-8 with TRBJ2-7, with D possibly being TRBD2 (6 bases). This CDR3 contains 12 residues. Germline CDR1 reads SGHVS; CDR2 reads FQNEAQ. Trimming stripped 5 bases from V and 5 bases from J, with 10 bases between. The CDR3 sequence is CASSRGTDEQYF. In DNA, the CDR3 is TGTGCCAGCAGCCGCGGGACGGACGAGCAGTACTTC.

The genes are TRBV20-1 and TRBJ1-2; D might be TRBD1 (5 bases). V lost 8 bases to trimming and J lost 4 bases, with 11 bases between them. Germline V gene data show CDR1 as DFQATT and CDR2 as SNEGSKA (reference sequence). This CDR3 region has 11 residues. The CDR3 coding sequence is TGCAGTACTACCGACAGCTATGGCTACACCTTC. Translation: CSTTDSYGYTF.

The CDR3 sequence is CASSEWVDNEQFF. The CDR3 nucleotides are TGTGCCAGCAGTGAATGGGTAGACAATGAGCAGTTCTTC. The V and J genes are TRBV25-1 and TRBJ2-1; D is unclear. Trimming took off 1 base at V and 5 bases at J, with 6 bases between the two ends. CDR3 length: 13 residues. Germline CDR1 reads MGHDK; CDR2 reads SYGVNS.

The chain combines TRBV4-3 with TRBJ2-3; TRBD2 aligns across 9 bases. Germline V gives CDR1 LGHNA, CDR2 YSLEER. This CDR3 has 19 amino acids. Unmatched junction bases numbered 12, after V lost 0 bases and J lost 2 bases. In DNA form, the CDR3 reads TGCGCCAGCAGCCAAGATTTCAAGCTAGCGGGGATTACCACAGATACGCAGTATTTT. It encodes CASSQDFKLAGITTDTQYF.

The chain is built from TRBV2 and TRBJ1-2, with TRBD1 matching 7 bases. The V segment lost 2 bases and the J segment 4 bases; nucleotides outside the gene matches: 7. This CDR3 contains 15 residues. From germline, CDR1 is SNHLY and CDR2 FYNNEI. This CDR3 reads CASSENRDSLYGYTF. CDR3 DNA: TGTGCCAGCAGTGAAAACAGGGACAGTCTCTATGGCTACACCTTC.

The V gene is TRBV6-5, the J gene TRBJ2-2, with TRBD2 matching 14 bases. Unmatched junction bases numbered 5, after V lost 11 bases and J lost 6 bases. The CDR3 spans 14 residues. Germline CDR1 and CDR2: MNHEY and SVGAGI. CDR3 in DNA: TGTGCCGCGACTAGCGGGAGGGCCTCCGGGGAGCTGTTTTTT. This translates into CAATSGRASGELFF.

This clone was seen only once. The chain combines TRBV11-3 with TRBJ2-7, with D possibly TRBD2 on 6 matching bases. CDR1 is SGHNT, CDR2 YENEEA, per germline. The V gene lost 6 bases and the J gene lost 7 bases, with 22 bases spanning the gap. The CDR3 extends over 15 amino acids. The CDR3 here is CASRKAGPRYTEQYF. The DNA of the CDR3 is TGTGCCAGCAGGAAAGCGGGTCCTAGGTATACGGAGCAGTACTTC.

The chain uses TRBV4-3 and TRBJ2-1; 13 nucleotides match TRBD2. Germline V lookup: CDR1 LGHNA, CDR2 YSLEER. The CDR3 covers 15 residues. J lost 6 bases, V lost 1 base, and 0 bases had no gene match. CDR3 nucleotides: TGCGCCAGCAGCCAAGGGACTAGCGGGGGCAATGAGCAGTTCTTC. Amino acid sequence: CASSQGTSGGNEQFF.

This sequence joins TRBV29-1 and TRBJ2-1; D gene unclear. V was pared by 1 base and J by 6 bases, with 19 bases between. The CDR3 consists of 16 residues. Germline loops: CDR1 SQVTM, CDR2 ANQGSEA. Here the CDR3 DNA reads TGCAGCGTTGAAGGAAAAACTCCCTCGGGTGGCAATGAGCAGTTCTTC. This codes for CSVEGKTPSGGNEQFF.

The CDR3 protein is CASSPGGGINQPQHF. The CDR3 region has the DNA TGTGCCAGCAGCCCCGGCGGGGGGATCAATCAGCCCCAGCATTTT. The V and J genes are TRBV6-5 and TRBJ1-5; the D gene is possibly TRBD1 (5 bases). Germline V gives CDR1 MNHEY, CDR2 SVGAGI. V lost 6 bases to trimming and J lost 3 bases, with 15 bases between them. The CDR3 runs 15 residues.

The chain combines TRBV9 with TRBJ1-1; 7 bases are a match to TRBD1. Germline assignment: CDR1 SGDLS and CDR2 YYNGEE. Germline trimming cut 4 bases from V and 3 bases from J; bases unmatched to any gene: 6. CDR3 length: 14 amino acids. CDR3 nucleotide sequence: TGTGCCAGCAGCCCACAGGGGTGGGACACTGAAGCTTTCTTT. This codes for CASSPQGWDTEAFF.

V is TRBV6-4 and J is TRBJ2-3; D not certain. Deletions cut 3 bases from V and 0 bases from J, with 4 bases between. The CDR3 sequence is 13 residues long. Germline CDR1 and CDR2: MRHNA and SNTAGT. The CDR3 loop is CASSEQSTDTQYF. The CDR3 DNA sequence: TGTGCCAGCAGTGAACAAAGCACAGATACGCAGTATTTT.

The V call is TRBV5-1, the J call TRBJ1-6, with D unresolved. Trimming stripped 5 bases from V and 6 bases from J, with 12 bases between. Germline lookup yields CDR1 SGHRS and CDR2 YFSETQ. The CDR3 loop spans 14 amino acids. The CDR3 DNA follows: TGCGCCAGCAGGAATGTGATGGGTAATTCACCCCTCCACTTT. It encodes CASRNVMGNSPLHF. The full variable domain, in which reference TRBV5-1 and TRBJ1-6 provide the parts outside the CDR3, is KAGVTQTPRYLIKTRGQQVTLSCSPISGHRSVSWYQQTPGQGLQFLFEYFSETQRNKGNFPGRFSGRQFSNSRSEMNVSTLELGDSALYLCASRNVMGNSPLHFGNGTRLTVT.

The CDR3 DNA reads TGTGCCATCAGTACCGGACAGGGGCTACAAGAGACCCAGTACTTC. Its translation: CAISTGQGLQETQYF. V gene TRBV10-3 combines with J gene TRBJ2-5; 9 nucleotides match TRBD1. The CDR3 sequence is 15 residues long. Losses at the gene ends were 5 bases for V and 2 bases for J; bases not matched to a gene: 6. Germline CDR1 is ENHRY and CDR2 is SYGVKD.

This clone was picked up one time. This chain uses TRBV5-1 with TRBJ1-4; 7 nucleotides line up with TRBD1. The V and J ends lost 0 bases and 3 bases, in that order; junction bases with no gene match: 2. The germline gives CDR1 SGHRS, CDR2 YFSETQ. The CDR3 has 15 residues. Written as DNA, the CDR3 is TGCGCCAGCAGCTTGGAGGGGGCAGCTAATGAAAAACTGTTTTTT. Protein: CASSLEGAANEKLFF.

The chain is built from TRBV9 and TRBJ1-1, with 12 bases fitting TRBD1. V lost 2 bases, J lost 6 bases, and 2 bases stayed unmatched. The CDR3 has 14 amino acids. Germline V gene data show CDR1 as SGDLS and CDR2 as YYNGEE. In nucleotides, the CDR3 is TGTGCCAGCAGCGTGGGACAGGGGGCGCCTGAAGCTTTCTTT. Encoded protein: CASSVGQGAPEAFF.

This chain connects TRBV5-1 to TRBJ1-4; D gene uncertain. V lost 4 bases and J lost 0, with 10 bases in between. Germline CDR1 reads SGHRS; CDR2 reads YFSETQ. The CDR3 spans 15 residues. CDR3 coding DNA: TGCGCCAGCAGCCCCGGGTCCGCAACTAATGAAAAACTGTTTTTT. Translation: CASSPGSATNEKLFF.